The 12 T cell receptor beta chains below were found in one sample sequenced in a study of CD8 T cells in ankylosing spondylitis. General observations from the study: Blood from ankylosing spondylitis patients appeared to carry a characteristic roughly eight-variant TCR beta motif.

Their cognate antigens are unknown. Each CDR3 protein is one row after TCRdb ran MiXCR on the 5' RACE reads. Of over 700,000 distinct CDR3 sequences listed, roughly 19% are singletons. The sequenced sample was blood, either unsorted or a sorted T cell fraction (not recorded which). The receptors originated from a male donor with ankylosing spondylitis.

The V call is TRBV2, the J call TRBJ1-5; 9 bases map to TRBD1. This CDR3 has 13 amino acids. Germline V gives CDR1 SNHLY, CDR2 FYNNEI. The V and J ends lost 6 bases and 5 bases, in that order; junction bases with no gene match: 2. CDR3 nucleotides: TGTGCCAGCAGACGGACAGGGGATCAGCCCCAGCATTTT. Protein sequence: CASRRTGDQPQHF.

The J gene is TRBJ2-3, the V gene TRBV7-9, with TRBD2 matching over 9 bases. The ends lost 5 bases at V and 2 bases at J; junction bases unmatched: 8. The CDR3 consists of 16 residues. CDR1 is SEHNR, CDR2 FQNEAQ, per germline (reference sequence). CDR3 amino acids: CASSIVAGEDTDTQYF. Written as DNA, the CDR3 is TGTGCCAGCAGCATAGTAGCGGGAGAGGACACAGATACGCAGTATTTT.

This clonotype was recorded at least ten times. The chain joins TRBV20-1 to TRBJ1-6; D is undetermined. Germline V gene sequence: CDR1 DFQATT, CDR2 SNEGSKA (reference sequence). The CDR3 spans 16 residues. The V and J ends lost 1 base and 2 bases respectively, with 12 bases between them. Here the CDR3 reads CSARGPSGPYNSPLHF. The CDR3 DNA follows: TGCAGTGCTAGAGGGCCGAGTGGCCCCTATAATTCACCCCTCCACTTT.

V usage is TRBV7-9 and J usage is TRBJ1-2; 7 bases agree with TRBD1. The CDR3 totals 14 residues. The V gene end was trimmed by 5 bases and the J gene end by 4 bases; junction bases not matched to a gene: 7. Germline assignment: CDR1 SEHNR and CDR2 FQNEAQ (reference sequence). Here the CDR3 DNA reads TGTGCCAGCAGCCTCCCACAGGGGTCCTATGGCTACACCTTC. Its translation is CASSLPQGSYGYTF.

A remark on this clonotype: Just one base apart from a much larger clone, this may be a read error. The missing conserved phenylalanine or tryptophan at the end of this CDR3 makes a read error likely. The chain links TRBV28 to TRBJ2-5, with D maybe TRBD2 (6 bases). Germline CDR1 reads MDHEN; CDR2 reads SYDVKM. V was cut by 5 bases and J by 5 bases, with 12 bases left in between. The CDR3 is 13 residues long. CDR3 sequence reads: CASSIPSVETQYL. DNA of the CDR3: TGTGCCAGCAGTATACCTAGCGTGGAGACCCAGTACTTA.

The V and J genes are TRBV7-2 and TRBJ2-7; TRBD1 matches at 9 bases. This CDR3 is built from 14 residues. Germline CDR1 and CDR2: SGHTA and FQGNSA. After removal of 2 bases from V and 6 bases from J, the junction contained 5 bases not matched to a gene. The CDR3 coding sequence is TGTGCCAGCAGCTTAACAGGACAGGGGCGCGAGCAGTACTTC. This codes for CASSLTGQGREQYF.

This clonotype came up a few times. The chain combines TRBV28 with TRBJ2-7, with a weak D call TRBD1 (6 bases). Germline V lookup: CDR1 MDHEN, CDR2 SYDVKM. This CDR3 spans 12 amino acids. V was trimmed by 11 bases and J by 2 bases, leaving 13 bases between them. In DNA form, the CDR3 reads TGTGCCGGCCCCGGGACACCCTACGAGCAGTACTTC. Its translation: CAGPGTPYEQYF.

A few counts support this clonotype. The chain joins TRBV6-1 to TRBJ1-2; a weak D match, TRBD1 (6 bases). This CDR3 contains 15 residues. V lost 6 bases, J lost 4 bases, and 18 bases lay in between. Germline V gives CDR1 MNHNS, CDR2 SASEGT. The CDR3 reads CASSPWGAVGYGYTF. CDR3 in DNA: TGTGCCAGCAGCCCCTGGGGGGCGGTTGGCTATGGCTACACCTTC.

In its sample, this clonotype was seen a few times. The rearrangement uses TRBV6-1 and TRBJ2-5; D might be TRBD1 (6 bases). Trimming stripped 3 bases from V and 1 base from J, with 12 bases between. The CDR3 runs to 15 residues. Germline CDR1 MNHNS, CDR2 SASEGT. The CDR3 region has the DNA TGTGCCAGCAGTGACTGGGGGCAAGTCCAAGAGACCCAGTACTTC. It encodes CASSDWGQVQETQYF.

V is TRBV20-1 and J is TRBJ2-7; D may correspond to TRBD1 or TRBD2 (5 bases each). V lost 6 bases and J lost 0, with 18 bases in between. Germline CDR1 is DFQATT and CDR2 is SNEGSKA (reference sequence). There are 15 residues in the CDR3. The CDR3 loop reads CSARRGRESSYEQYF. CDR3 coding DNA: TGCAGTGCGCGAAGGGGACGAGAAAGCTCCTACGAGCAGTACTTC.

This chain joins TRBV5-1 and TRBJ1-1, with a possible D match to TRBD1 (5 bases). The germline CDR1 and CDR2 sequences are SGHRS and YFSETQ. V gave up 0 bases and J gave up 5 bases, with 11 bases separating them. The CDR3 is 14 amino acids. The CDR3 DNA is TGCGCCAGCAGCTTGGATGGGGGTGAGACTGAAGCTTTCTTT. It specifies CASSLDGGETEAFF.

There are a few counts of this clonotype. V is TRBV10-3 and J is TRBJ2-7; 10 positions match TRBD2. Germline lookup yields CDR1 ENHRY and CDR2 SYGVKD. The CDR3 length is 15 residues. V was pared by 8 bases and J by 4 bases, with 11 bases of the junction left unmatched. For the CDR3, the DNA is TGTGCCATCGGCGGGACTAGCGCCCCGGTTTACGAGCAGTACTTC. It codes for CAIGGTSAPVYEQYF.